The clone carrying this T cell receptor beta chain was picked up one time. Its matching antigen is unknown. These data come from a study of OX40 agonist ivuxolimab in advanced cancers. Turning to the study itself: One patient with hepatocellular carcinoma and two with cutaneous melanoma, three in all, had partial responses.

The V gene's germline CDR1 is SGHVS and CDR2 FNYEAQ. CDR3 length: 18 amino acids. V lost 4 bases and J 6 bases, leaving 25 bases between the germline ends. Whole-study results and caveats: Expanded clones were, on average, more numerous among CD8+ T cells than CD4+. CD4+ and CD8+ T cells in blood underwent clonal expansion by week 6 at 0.1 to 3.0 mg/kg.

Generated by immunoSEQ multiplex PCR, the TCRdb table keeps only in-frame clones and is missing some. The table has 80,000 to 100,000 clones, more than 75% seen once. This material consisted of CD4+ or CD8+ T cells sorted from blood, taken in a trial of the OX40 agonist ivuxolimab. The sequence came from an adult with an advanced solid tumor such as melanoma, head and neck, liver or kidney cancer. The J gene is TRBJ2-1, the V gene TRBV7-6, with TRBD1 as a possible D gene (6 bases). The CDR3 DNA follows: TGTGCCAGCAGCTCGAGCCACTTAACAGGGATTTCAGGCAATGAGCAGTTCTTC. This gives the protein CASSSSHLTGISGNEQFF.